This T cell receptor (beta chain) is drawn from a study of T cells after posttransplantation cyclophosphamide. The study's findings and limits: After PTCy, TRB diversity resembled that of CNI/methotrexate controls. Skin or GI-infiltrating T cells shared few TRB sequences with blood. Later blood repertoires were often dominated by clones from the donor CD8+ memory compartment.

The J segment lost 6 bases and the V segment lost 8 bases, leaving 9 bases of the junction unmatched. CDR3 length: 16 amino acids. Germline assignment: CDR1 MRHNA and CDR2 SNTAGT. A remark on this clone: Its antigen remains unknown.

TCRdb's table, derived via immunoSEQ multiplex PCR, lists solely in-frame clones and lacks some. The repertoire consists of about 24,000 clones, with around 86% occurring once and the leading ten covering about 6.3%. What was sequenced was PBMCs. This chain uses TRBV6-4 with TRBJ2-1; 14 bases align to TRBD2. This clonotype was sampled from a woman aged 55-69 years with a blood cancer, CMV-positive, and with a related stem cell donor. CDR3 DNA: TGTGCCAGCGCGAGACTAGCGGGAGGGCCTGTCAATGAGCAGTTCTTC. Translating gives CASARLAGGPVNEQFF.